The 28 T cell receptor beta chains presented below share a single source sample, sequenced in a study of T cells after yellow fever vaccination. TCRdb redid the calling of the 5' RACE reads with MiXCR, one entry per CDR3 protein. The data contain some 600,000 distinct CDR3 sequences, about a sixth of them singletons. Sequenced material: PBMCs, taken around 5 days after the first yellow fever vaccination. The receptors shown here come from a young man who received the YFV17D yellow fever vaccine.

The chain has TRBV28 and TRBJ2-3; 8 bases match TRBD1. Germline V gene sequence: CDR1 MDHEN, CDR2 SYDVKM. With 3 bases clipped from V and 6 bases from J, the junction kept 17 bases outside the gene matches. This CDR3 has 18 residues. The chain's CDR3 is CASSFLRTGSTQKDTQYF. In DNA form, the CDR3 reads TGTGCCAGCAGTTTCCTAAGGACAGGGAGTACCCAGAAGGATACGCAGTATTTT.

The table lists this clonotype with a few counts. The J gene is TRBJ2-5, the V gene TRBV29-1; the D gene is possibly TRBD2 (5 bases). This CDR3 comprises 14 residues. Germline CDR1 and CDR2: SQVTM and ANQGSEA. V was cut by 4 bases and J by 4 bases, with 16 bases left in between. CDR3 region: CSVAPPGVGETQYF. Here the CDR3 DNA reads TGCAGCGTTGCCCCCCCCGGGGTAGGAGAGACCCAGTACTTC. Looking up the rest from reference TRBV29-1 and TRBJ2-5 gives the full variable domain: SAVISQKPSRDICQRGTSLTIQCQVDSQVTMMFWYRQQPGQSLTLIATANQGSEATYESGFVIDKFPISRPNLTFSTLTVSNMSPEDSSIYLCSVAPPGVGETQYFGPGTRLLVL.

Only a few counts were recorded for this clonotype. The CDR3: CASSFDLSTGELFF. In nucleotides, the CDR3 is TGCGCCAGCAGCTTCGATTTGTCAACCGGGGAGCTGTTTTTT. This chain connects TRBV5-1 to TRBJ2-2, with D unresolved. The V gene's germline CDR1 is SGHRS and CDR2 YFSETQ. V was clipped by 2 bases and J by 5 bases, with 10 bases between them. This CDR3 spans 14 amino acids.

This clonotype was picked up a small number of times. V gene TRBV7-6 combines with J gene TRBJ1-3; D not certain. Trimming stripped 2 bases from V and 2 bases from J, with 10 bases between. In germline, CDR1 is SGHVS, CDR2 FNYEAQ. The CDR3 has 15 residues. This chain's CDR3 is CASSLFPETGNTIYF. The CDR3 coding sequence is TGTGCCAGCAGCTTATTTCCGGAAACTGGAAACACCATATATTTT.

A few counts support this clonotype. The chain carries TRBV24-1 and TRBJ2-5; no clear D gene. The CDR3 loop spans 11 amino acids. Trimming took 7 bases from V and 1 from J, leaving 3 bases between them. Germline CDR1 reads KGHDR; CDR2 reads SFDVKD. Written as DNA, the CDR3 is TGTGCCACCAGAGGCCAAGAGACCCAGTACTTC. This translates into CATRGQETQYF.

This chain joins TRBV5-1 and TRBJ2-7; D is unresolved. Germline V CDR1 and CDR2: SGHRS, YFSETQ. The CDR3 is 14 residues long. Deletions cut 1 base from V and 2 bases from J, with 10 bases between. The CDR3 reads CASSLPDLTYEQYF. Here the CDR3 DNA reads TGCGCCAGCAGCTTGCCGGACCTAACCTACGAGCAGTACTTC. The complete variable domain, with remaining parts taken from reference TRBV5-1 and TRBJ2-7, reads KAGVTQTPRYLIKTRGQQVTLSCSPISGHRSVSWYQQTPGQGLQFLFEYFSETQRNKGNFPGRFSGRQFSNSRSEMNVSTLELGDSALYLCASSLPDLTYEQYFGPGTRLTVT.

The chain is built from TRBV12-3 or TRBV12-4 and TRBJ2-2; 9 bases are shared with TRBD1. Trimming cost V 6 bases and J 1 base; bases outside gene matches: 6. This CDR3 region has 16 residues. This CDR3 reads CASRTGQGWNTGELFF. The CDR3 coding sequence is TGTGCCAGCAGAACGGGACAGGGCTGGAACACCGGGGAGCTGTTTTTT.

The chain is built from TRBV6-5 and TRBJ2-1; D tentatively reads TRBD1 or TRBD2 (6 bases each). The CDR3 length is 15 residues. V was trimmed by 3 bases and J by 9 bases, leaving 18 bases between them. Germline V gene data show CDR1 as MNHEY and CDR2 as SVGAGI. CDR3 DNA sequence: TGTGCCAGCAGTTATCGACTAGAGAGGGGGGCTGAGCAGTTCTTC. It specifies CASSYRLERGAEQFF.

This chain links TRBV23-1 with TRBJ2-7; D is ambiguous. TRBV23-1 is labeled an ORF, and its function is uncertain. V lost 9 bases and J lost 5, with 2 bases in between. There are 8 residues in the CDR3. The CDR3 sequence is CARNEQYV. Here the CDR3 DNA reads TGCGCCAGGAACGAGCAGTACGTC.

This clonotype was seen only a few times. The CDR3: CASSGDFNEQFF. The CDR3 coding sequence is TGTGCCAGCAGTGGGGACTTCAATGAGCAGTTCTTC. V and J are TRBV2 and TRBJ2-1, with D perhaps matching TRBD2 (6 bases). This CDR3 has 12 residues. Germline V lookup: CDR1 SNHLY, CDR2 FYNNEI. Trimming took 4 bases from V and 6 from J, leaving 7 bases between them.

This sequence joins TRBV4-1 and TRBJ2-5, with a weak D call TRBD1 (6 bases). V lost 0 bases, J lost 0 bases, and 8 bases lay in between. The V gene's germline CDR1 is MGHRA and CDR2 YSYEKL. The CDR3 covers 15 residues. The CDR3 DNA sequence: TGCGCCAGCAGCCAAGAAGGACAGTACCAAGAGACCCAGTACTTC. Encoded protein: CASSQEGQYQETQYF.

The chain carries TRBV19 and TRBJ2-3; no clear D gene. The CDR3 runs 16 residues. Germline CDR1 reads LNHDA; CDR2 reads SQIVND (reference sequence). V gave up 5 bases and J gave up 2 bases, with 17 bases separating them. CDR3 DNA: TGTGCCAGTAGTGAAAGCCGTGGGCTAATCACAGATACGCAGTATTTT. Translated, it gives CASSESRGLITDTQYF.

The sample holds a few counts of this clonotype. The rearrangement uses TRBV5-1 and TRBJ2-2; tentatively, D is TRBD2 (5 bases). Trimming stripped 2 bases from V and 6 bases from J, with 20 bases between. The CDR3 contains 17 residues. CDR1 and CDR2 from the germline V gene are SGHRS and YFSETQ. CDR3 in DNA: TGCGCCAGCAGCTTAATAAGGCAGTCATTTAGCGCCGGGGAGCTGTTTTTT. It codes for CASSLIRQSFSAGELFF.

This clonotype was observed a handful of times. A read error may account for a junction end that differs from germline. The rearrangement links TRBV7-7 to TRBJ2-5; possibly TRBD1 for D (6 bases). The CDR3 consists of 15 residues. CDR1 is SSHAT, CDR2 FNYEAQ, per germline (reference sequence). Here the CDR3 reads CASSLTFRGAETQYF. CDR3 in DNA: TGTGCTAGCAGCTTAACATTCAGGGGCGCAGAGACCCAGTACTTC.

This clonotype was counted a few times. The chain uses TRBV20-1 and TRBJ2-7; D unresolved. Trimming took 2 bases from V and 3 from J, leaving 5 bases between them. This CDR3 region has 11 residues. The germline CDR1 and CDR2 sequences are DFQATT and SNEGSKA (reference sequence). This chain's CDR3 is CSARTIYEQYF. The CDR3 DNA sequence: TGCAGTGCTAGAACTATCTACGAGCAGTACTTC.

The chain has TRBV27 and TRBJ1-6, with D unresolved. The ends were cut back, 5 bases at V and 3 bases at J, with 17 bases in the middle. The CDR3 runs 17 residues. The germline V gene encodes CDR1 MNHEY and CDR2 SMNVEV (reference sequence). The CDR3 coding sequence is TGTGCCAGCAGTCCGCGAATGACGGGGATCTATAATTCACCCCTCCACTTT. This encodes CASSPRMTGIYNSPLHF.

This clonotype was observed at least ten times. This chain uses TRBV7-2 with TRBJ1-5; TRBD1 agrees at 8 bases. The CDR3 loop spans 17 amino acids. Germline loops: CDR1 SGHTA, CDR2 FQGNSA. V lost 1 base to trimming and J lost 6 bases; unmatched junction nucleotides: 11. In DNA, the CDR3 is TGTGCCAGCAGCTTAGTTCCAGGGACAGGTAGCGGTCAGCCCCAGCATTTT. Residues: CASSLVPGTGSGQPQHF.

This clonotype was found a few times. The chain recombines TRBV6-2 or TRBV6-3 with TRBJ2-7, with 8 bases identical to TRBD1. Germline V gene lookup returns CDR1 MNHEY and CDR2 SVGEGT. This CDR3 is 15 amino acids long. Trimming cost V 2 bases and J 4 bases; bases outside gene matches: 7. The CDR3 reads CASSYKGQGLYEQYV. CDR3 nucleotides: TGTGCCAGCAGTTACAAAGGACAGGGCCTTTACGAGCAGTACGTC.

The table lists this clonotype with a few counts. The chain combines TRBV6-1 with TRBJ2-3; 15 bases line up with TRBD2. Germline V gene data show CDR1 as MNHNS and CDR2 as SASEGT. V shed 6 bases and J 0 bases; nucleotides not matched to a gene: 7. CDR3 size: 18 residues. The CDR3 is CASRRGLAGGTSTDTQYF. CDR3 nucleotides: TGTGCCAGCAGGAGGGGACTAGCGGGGGGTACTAGCACAGATACGCAGTATTTT.

The sample holds a few counts of this clonotype. The chain carries TRBV20-1 and TRBJ2-5; 14 nucleotides line up with TRBD2. The CDR3 runs to 15 residues. Unmatched junction bases numbered 7, after V lost 5 bases and J lost 5 bases. Germline assignment: CDR1 DFQATT and CDR2 SNEGSKA (reference sequence). This chain's CDR3 is CSAATSGGAEETQYF. Here the CDR3 DNA reads TGCAGTGCTGCGACTAGCGGGGGGGCGGAGGAGACCCAGTACTTC.

The chain combines TRBV7-8 with TRBJ2-3; possible D gene TRBD2, 5 bases. The V and J ends lost 1 base and 2 bases respectively, with 13 bases between them. The germline gives CDR1 SGHVS, CDR2 FQNEAQ. The CDR3 loop spans 16 amino acids. In DNA form, the CDR3 reads TGTGCCAGCAGCTTAGGAGCGGCACCAGACACAGATACGCAGTATTTT. This sequence encodes CASSLGAAPDTDTQYF.

The chain couples TRBV5-1 to TRBJ1-1, with 9 nucleotides matching TRBD1. J lost 11 bases, V lost 5 bases, and 7 bases had no gene match. The CDR3 spans 12 residues. Per the germline V gene, CDR1 is SGHRS and CDR2 is YFSETQ. The CDR3 DNA follows: TGCGCCAGCAGTTGGGACAGGGAGCAGGCTTTCTTT. Translated, it gives CASSWDREQAFF.

The chain couples TRBV7-6 to TRBJ2-5; tentatively, D is TRBD1 (5 bases). V lost 4 bases, J lost 5 bases, and 14 bases lay in between. CDR1 is SGHVS and CDR2 is FNYEAQ in the germline V gene. The length of the CDR3 is 14 residues. The CDR3 region has the DNA TGTGCCAGCAGCTCGGACATCGACAACGAGACCCAGTACTTC. Translation: CASSSDIDNETQYF.

The CDR3 reads CASSDSWEASYNEQFF. CDR3 nucleotides: TGTGCCAGCAGTGACTCGTGGGAAGCCTCCTACAATGAGCAGTTCTTC. This chain uses TRBV6-4 with TRBJ2-1, with D hard to call. The germline V gene has CDR1 MRHNA and CDR2 SNTAGT. This CDR3 has 16 amino acids. Between the trimmed V and J ends, which lost 0 bases and 0 bases, there was a span of 9 bases.

The rearrangement joins TRBV6-4 to TRBJ2-1; D is uncertain. This CDR3 spans 13 amino acids. V was clipped by 3 bases and J by 9 bases, with 12 bases between them. In germline, CDR1 is MRHNA, CDR2 SNTAGT. CDR3 amino acids: CASSEYGGGEQFF. The CDR3 nucleotides read TGTGCCAGCAGTGAATACGGTGGCGGTGAGCAGTTCTTC.

This clonotype has at least ten counts. The chain joins TRBV7-9 to TRBJ2-3; TRBD1 matches 9 bases. With 2 bases clipped from V and 2 bases from J, the junction kept 5 bases outside the gene matches. The CDR3 length is 16 residues. Germline assignment: CDR1 SEHNR and CDR2 FQNEAQ (reference sequence). CDR3 residues: CASSLSGTGNTDTQYF. The CDR3 nucleotides are TGTGCCAGCAGCTTATCCGGGACAGGGAACACAGATACGCAGTATTTT.

V gene TRBV6-2 or TRBV6-3 combines with J gene TRBJ2-3, with D perhaps TRBD2 (5 bases). This CDR3 contains 14 residues. Germline CDR1 reads MNHEY; CDR2 reads SVGEGT. The V and J ends lost 6 bases and 2 bases respectively, with 12 bases between them. The DNA for the CDR3 is TGTGCCAGCAGCGACGGGGTCTCCACAGATACGCAGTATTTT. Translating gives CASSDGVSTDTQYF.

The rearrangement links TRBV29-1 to TRBJ1-1; no reliable D call. Between the trimmed V and J ends, which lost 3 bases and 5 bases, there was a span of 16 bases. The CDR3 sequence is 14 residues long. Germline CDR1 is SQVTM and CDR2 is ANQGSEA. The CDR3 sequence is CSVETAGMGTEAFF. Here the CDR3 DNA reads TGCAGCGTTGAGACGGCCGGGATGGGAACTGAAGCTTTCTTT.